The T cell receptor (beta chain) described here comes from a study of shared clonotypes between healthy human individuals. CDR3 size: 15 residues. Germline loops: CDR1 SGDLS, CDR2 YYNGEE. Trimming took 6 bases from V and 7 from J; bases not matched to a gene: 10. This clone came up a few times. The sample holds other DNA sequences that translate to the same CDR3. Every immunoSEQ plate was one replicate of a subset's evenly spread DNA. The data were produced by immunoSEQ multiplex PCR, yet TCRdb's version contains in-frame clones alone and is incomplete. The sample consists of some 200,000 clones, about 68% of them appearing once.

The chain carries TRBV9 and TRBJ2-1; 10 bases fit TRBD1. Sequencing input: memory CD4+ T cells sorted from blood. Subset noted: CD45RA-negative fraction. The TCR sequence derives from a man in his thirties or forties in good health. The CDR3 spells CASTRGQGSRNEQFF. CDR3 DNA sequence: TGTGCCAGCACCCGGGGACAGGGGTCGAGGAATGAGCAGTTCTTC. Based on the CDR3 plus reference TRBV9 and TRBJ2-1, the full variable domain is DSGVTQTPKHLITATGQRVTLRCSPRSGDLSVYWYQQSLDQGLQFLIQYYNGEERAKGNILERFSAQQFPDLHSELNLSSLELGDSALYFCASTRGQGSRNEQFFGPGTRLTVL.